This T cell receptor (beta chain) is drawn from a study of cytomegalovirus exposure and HLA in healthy donors. Overall study: The Caucasian-associated ancestry cluster contained approximately 81% of the 300 to 450 genotyped donors. Notes on the study in general: When the data were analyzed later, several of the most significant clusters appeared to be linked to common viral pathogens. A later analysis reportedly found fewer N-insertions in an Asian-associated ancestry cluster than the roughly 670-donor mean.

The germline CDR1 and CDR2 sequences are SGHNT and YYREEE (reference sequence). The CDR3 loop spans 14 amino acids. The ends were cut back, 1 base at V and 7 bases at J, with 14 bases in the middle. Details on this clone: Its antigen is unknown.

The PCR contained 60 Vbeta and 13 Jbeta primers. Libraries were prepared by immunoSEQ multiplex PCR; TCRdb keeps only in-frame clonotypes and omits some of them. The repertoire includes under 150,000 clones, 70% to 85% of them detected once, and 2% to 3% sits in the top ten. The chain employs TRBV5-4 and TRBJ1-2; a weak D match, TRBD1 (5 bases). This TCR was sampled from a male donor in good health and CMV-seronegative. The sequencing input was PBMCs. The CDR3 sequence is CASSLRMVGVGYTF. CDR3 in DNA: TGTGCCAGCAGCTTGAGGATGGTAGGGGTTGGCTACACCTTC.